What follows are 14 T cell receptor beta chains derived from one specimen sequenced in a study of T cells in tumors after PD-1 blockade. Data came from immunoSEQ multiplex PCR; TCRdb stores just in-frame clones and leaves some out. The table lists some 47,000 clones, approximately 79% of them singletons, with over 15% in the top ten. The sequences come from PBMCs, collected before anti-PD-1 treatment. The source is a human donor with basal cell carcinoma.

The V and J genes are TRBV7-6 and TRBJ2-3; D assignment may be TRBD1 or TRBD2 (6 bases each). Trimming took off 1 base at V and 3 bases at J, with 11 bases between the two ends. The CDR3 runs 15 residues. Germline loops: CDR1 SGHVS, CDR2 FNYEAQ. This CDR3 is CASSLEGGFTDTQYF. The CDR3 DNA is TGTGCCAGCAGCTTAGAAGGGGGGTTTACAGATACGCAGTATTTT. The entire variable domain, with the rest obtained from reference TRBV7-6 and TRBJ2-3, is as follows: GAGVSQSPRYKVTKRGQDVALRCDPISGHVSLYWYRQALGQGPEFLTYFNYEAQQDKSGLPNDRFSAERPEGSISTLTIQRTEQRDSAMYRCASSLEGGFTDTQYFGPGTRLTVL.

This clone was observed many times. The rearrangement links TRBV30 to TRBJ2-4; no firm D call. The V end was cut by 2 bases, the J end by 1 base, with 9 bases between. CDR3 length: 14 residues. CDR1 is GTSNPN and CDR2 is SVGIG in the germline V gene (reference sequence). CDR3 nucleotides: TGTGCCTGGAGTCCAGAGTCGGCCAAAAACATTCAGTACTTC. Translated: CAWSPESAKNIQYF.

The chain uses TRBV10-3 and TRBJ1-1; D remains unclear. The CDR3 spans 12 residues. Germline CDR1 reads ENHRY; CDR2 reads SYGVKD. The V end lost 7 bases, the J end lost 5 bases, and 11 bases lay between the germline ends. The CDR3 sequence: CAIKRLGTEAFF. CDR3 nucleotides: TGTGCCATCAAACGCCTCGGAACTGAAGCTTTCTTT.

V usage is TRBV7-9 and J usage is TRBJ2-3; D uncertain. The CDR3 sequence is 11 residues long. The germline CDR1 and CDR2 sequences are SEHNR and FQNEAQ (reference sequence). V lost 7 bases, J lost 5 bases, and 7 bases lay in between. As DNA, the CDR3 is TGTGCCAGCACCGACCTAGATACGCAGTATTTT. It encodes CASTDLDTQYF.

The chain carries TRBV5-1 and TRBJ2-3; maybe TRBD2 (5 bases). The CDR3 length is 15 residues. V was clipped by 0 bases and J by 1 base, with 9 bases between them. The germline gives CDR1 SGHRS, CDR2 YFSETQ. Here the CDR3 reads CASSLEDGGTDTQYF. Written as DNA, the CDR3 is TGCGCCAGCAGCTTGGAGGACGGGGGCACAGATACGCAGTATTTT.

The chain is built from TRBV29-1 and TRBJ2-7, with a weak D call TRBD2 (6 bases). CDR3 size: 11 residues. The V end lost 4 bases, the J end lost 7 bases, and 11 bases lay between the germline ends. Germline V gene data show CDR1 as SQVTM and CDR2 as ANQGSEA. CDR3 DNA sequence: TGCAGCGTTGGGAGGGGTGGAGAGCAGTACTTC. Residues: CSVGRGGEQYF.

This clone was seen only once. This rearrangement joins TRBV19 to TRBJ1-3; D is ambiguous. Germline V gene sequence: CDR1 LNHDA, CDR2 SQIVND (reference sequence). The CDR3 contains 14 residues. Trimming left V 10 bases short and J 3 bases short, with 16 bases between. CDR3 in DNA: TGTGCCACCCACTGGGGAGGTGGTGGAAACACCATATATTTT. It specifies CATHWGGGGNTIYF.

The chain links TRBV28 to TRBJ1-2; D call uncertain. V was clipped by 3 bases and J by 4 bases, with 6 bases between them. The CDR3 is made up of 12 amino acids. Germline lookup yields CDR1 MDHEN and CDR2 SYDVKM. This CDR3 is CASSLESYGYTF. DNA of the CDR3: TGTGCCAGCAGTTTGGAGAGCTATGGCTACACCTTC.

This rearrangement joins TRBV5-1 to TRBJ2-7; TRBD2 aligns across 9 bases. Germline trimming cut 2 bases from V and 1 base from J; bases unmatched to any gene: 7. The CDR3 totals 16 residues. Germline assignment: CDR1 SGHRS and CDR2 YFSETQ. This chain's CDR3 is CASSLGSSGKSYEQYF. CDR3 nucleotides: TGCGCCAGCAGCTTAGGATCTAGCGGGAAATCCTACGAGCAGTACTTC.

In nucleotides, the CDR3 is TGTGCCAGCTCACCGACTAGCGAAAAACAAGAGACCCAGTACTTC. Translating gives CASSPTSEKQETQYF. This chain links TRBV18 with TRBJ2-5, with 8 positions matching TRBD2. This CDR3 region has 15 residues. Germline assignment: CDR1 KGHSH and CDR2 LQKENI. The V and J ends lost 3 bases and 2 bases, in that order; junction bases with no gene match: 5.

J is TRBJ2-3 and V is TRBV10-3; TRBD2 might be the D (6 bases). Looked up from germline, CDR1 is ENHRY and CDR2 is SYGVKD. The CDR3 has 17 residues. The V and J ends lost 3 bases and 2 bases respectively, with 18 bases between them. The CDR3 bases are TGTGCCATCAGTGACTCTGGGGACGGGAGAGACACAGATACGCAGTATTTT. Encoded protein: CAISDSGDGRDTDTQYF.

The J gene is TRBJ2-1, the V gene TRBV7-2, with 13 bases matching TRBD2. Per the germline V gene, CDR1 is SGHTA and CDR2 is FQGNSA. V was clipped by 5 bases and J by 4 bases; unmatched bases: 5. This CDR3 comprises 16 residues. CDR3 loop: CASSKPGLAGYNEQFF. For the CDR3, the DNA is TGTGCCAGCAGCAAACCGGGACTAGCGGGATACAATGAGCAGTTCTTC.

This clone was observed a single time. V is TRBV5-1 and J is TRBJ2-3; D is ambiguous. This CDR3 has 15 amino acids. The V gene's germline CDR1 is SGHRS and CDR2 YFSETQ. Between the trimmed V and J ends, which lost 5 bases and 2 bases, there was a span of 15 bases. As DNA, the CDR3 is TGCGCCAGCAGTCCCGGACGGCCGACCACAGATACGCAGTATTTT. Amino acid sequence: CASSPGRPTTDTQYF.

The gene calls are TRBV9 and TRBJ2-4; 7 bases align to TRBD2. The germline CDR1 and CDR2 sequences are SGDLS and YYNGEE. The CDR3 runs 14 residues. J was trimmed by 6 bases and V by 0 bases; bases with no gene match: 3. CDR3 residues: CASSVGWGGNIQYF. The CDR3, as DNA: TGTGCCAGCAGCGTAGGTTGGGGGGGAAACATTCAGTACTTC. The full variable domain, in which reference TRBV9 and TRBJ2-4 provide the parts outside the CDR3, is DSGVTQTPKHLITATGQRVTLRCSPRSGDLSVYWYQQSLDQGLQFLIQYYNGEERAKGNILERFSAQQFPDLHSELNLSSLELGDSALYFCASSVGWGGNIQYFGAGTRLSVL.